This TCR beta chain originates from a study of beta chain features in type 1 diabetes. Study observations and caveats: A greater similarity of naive, central memory and Treg TCRB repertoires was seen among patients than among healthy donors. Any PCR bias toward short templates would affect both groups alike.

Points on this clone: The antigen is unknown.

The isolated RNA, all of it, was reverse transcribed, so expressed TCRB transcripts were what got sequenced. Sequencing of naive, central memory and regulatory T cell samples gave an average of around 3.6 million reads. Assay used: immunoSEQ multiplex PCR; TCRdb lists only in-frame clones, some missing. Among a few hundred thousand clones listed, around 12% were seen once. With 3 bases removed from V and 3 bases from J, the gap between germline ends came to 12 bases. The germline V gene has CDR1 MDHEN and CDR2 SYDVKM. CDR3 length: 14 residues. The chain uses TRBV28 and TRBJ2-7; D is undetermined. This receptor was taken from a man younger than 30 in good health. Sequenced material: naive CD4+ T cells from blood. The CDR3: CASSFIESNYEQYF. The CDR3, as DNA: TGTGCCAGCAGTTTCATCGAGTCTAACTACGAGCAGTACTTC.